This TCR beta chain was captured by sequencing in a study of T cell responses to AZD1222 COVID-19 vaccine. This clone was seen just once. The antigen remains undetermined. Produced via immunoSEQ multiplex PCR; TCRdb's table is partial and in-frame only. The sample shows about 110,000 clones, about 90% of them seen only once. The CDR3 runs 14 residues. The germline gives CDR1 SGHKS, CDR2 YYEKEE (reference sequence). V lost 2 bases to trimming and J lost 9 bases, with 15 bases between them. Study observations and caveats: The study identified only five or six AZD1222 recipients as seropositive at baseline. The span of vaccine-associated CD4 TCRs extended across spike, with dominance at 160-218 and 743-854. Reportedly, nearly half of unique spike TCRs recognized epitopes outside B.1.351/B.1.1.7 mutations.

The specimen was peripheral blood, collected 28 days after the second AZD1222 dose. The chain couples TRBV5-5 to TRBJ2-4; weak D call: TRBD2 (5 bases). The origin of this receptor is an adult who received the AZD1222 COVID-19 vaccine. The CDR3 DNA reads as TGTGCCAGCAGCTTCGACTATCCCGGCGTCATTCAGTACTTC. It yields the protein CASSFDYPGVIQYF.